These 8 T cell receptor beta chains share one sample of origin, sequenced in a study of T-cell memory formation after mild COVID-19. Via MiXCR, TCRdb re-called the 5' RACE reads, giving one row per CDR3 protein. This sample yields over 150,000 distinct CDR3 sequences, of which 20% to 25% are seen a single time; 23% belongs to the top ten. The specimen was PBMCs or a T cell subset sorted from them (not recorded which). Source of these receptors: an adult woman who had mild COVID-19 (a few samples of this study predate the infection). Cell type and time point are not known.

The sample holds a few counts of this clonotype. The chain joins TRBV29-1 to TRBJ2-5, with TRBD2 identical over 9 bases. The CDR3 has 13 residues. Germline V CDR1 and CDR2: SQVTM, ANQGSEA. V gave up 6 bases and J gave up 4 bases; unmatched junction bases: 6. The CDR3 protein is CSVGGLAGETQYF. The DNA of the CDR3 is TGCAGCGTGGGGGGACTAGCAGGAGAGACCCAGTACTTC. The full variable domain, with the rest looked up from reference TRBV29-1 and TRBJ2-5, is SAVISQKPSRDICQRGTSLTIQCQVDSQVTMMFWYRQQPGQSLTLIATANQGSEATYESGFVIDKFPISRPNLTFSTLTVSNMSPEDSSIYLCSVGGLAGETQYFGPGTRLLVL.

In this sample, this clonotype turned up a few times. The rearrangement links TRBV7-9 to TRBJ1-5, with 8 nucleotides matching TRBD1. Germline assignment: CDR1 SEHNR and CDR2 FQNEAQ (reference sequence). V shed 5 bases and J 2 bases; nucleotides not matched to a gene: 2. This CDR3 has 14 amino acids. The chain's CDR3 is CASSTTGGNQPQHF. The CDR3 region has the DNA TGTGCCAGCAGCACGACAGGGGGCAATCAGCCCCAGCATTTT.

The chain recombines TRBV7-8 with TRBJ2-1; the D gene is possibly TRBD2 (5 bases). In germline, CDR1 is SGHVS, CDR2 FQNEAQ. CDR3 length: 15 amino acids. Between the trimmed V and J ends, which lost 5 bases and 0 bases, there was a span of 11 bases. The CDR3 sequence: CASSPDLSSYNEQFF. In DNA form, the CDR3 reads TGTGCCAGCAGCCCGGACTTGAGCTCCTACAATGAGCAGTTCTTC.

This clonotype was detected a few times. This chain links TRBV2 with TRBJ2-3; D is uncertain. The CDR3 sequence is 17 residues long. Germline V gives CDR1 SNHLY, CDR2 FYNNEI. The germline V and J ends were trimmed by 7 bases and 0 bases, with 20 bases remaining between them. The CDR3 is CASKAGSYYTSTDTQYF. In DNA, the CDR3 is TGTGCCAGCAAGGCAGGATCTTACTATACTAGCACAGATACGCAGTATTTT.

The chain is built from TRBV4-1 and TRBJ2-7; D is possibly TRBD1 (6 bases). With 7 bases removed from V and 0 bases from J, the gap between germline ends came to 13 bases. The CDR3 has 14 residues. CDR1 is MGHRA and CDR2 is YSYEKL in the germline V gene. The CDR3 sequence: CASTEGQSSYEQYF. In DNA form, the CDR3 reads TGCGCCAGCACAGAAGGACAGAGCTCCTACGAGCAGTACTTC.

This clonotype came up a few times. The CDR3 nucleotides are TGTGCCAGCAGCGTAGGGACTCGCGGGGCCTCAGAGGGGCACAATGAGCAGTTCTTC. Its translation is CASSVGTRGASEGHNEQFF. The chain uses TRBV11-2 and TRBJ2-1; possible D gene TRBD2, 6 bases. CDR1 and CDR2 (germline): SGHAT, FQNNGV. Trimming pared 5 bases from V and 5 bases from J, leaving 28 bases between. The CDR3 runs to 19 residues.

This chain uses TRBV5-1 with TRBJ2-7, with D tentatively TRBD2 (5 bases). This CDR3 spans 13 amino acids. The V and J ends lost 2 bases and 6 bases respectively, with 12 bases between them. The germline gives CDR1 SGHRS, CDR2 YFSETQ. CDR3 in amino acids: CASSFRDGSEQYF. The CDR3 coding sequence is TGCGCCAGCAGCTTTCGGGATGGCTCCGAGCAGTACTTC.

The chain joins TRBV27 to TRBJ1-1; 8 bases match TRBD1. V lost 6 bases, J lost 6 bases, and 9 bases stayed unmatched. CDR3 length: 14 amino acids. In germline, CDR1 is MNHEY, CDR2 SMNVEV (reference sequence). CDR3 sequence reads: CASSPRDRSSEAFF. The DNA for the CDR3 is TGTGCCAGCAGCCCGAGGGACAGGTCCTCTGAAGCTTTCTTT.